This T cell receptor (beta chain) was identified in a study of blood T cell repertoires in COVID-19. Study background: Samples representing acute and convalescent COVID-19 were sourced from the United States, Italy and Spain. T cells, B-cell-depleted T cells, or PBMCs supplied cDNA or gDNA.

Original methodology: Estimation of nucleated cell counts relied on the amplification of reference gene primers. The table came from immunoSEQ multiplex PCR; TCRdb's copy has only in-frame clones and leaves some out. V and J calls and clone size follow that table, whereas D and trimming were derived from the DNA. The table has 140,000 to 150,000 clones, about 87% seen once. This sequence was found in a human donor in a cohort sampled during active COVID-19. The sequenced material came from peripheral blood.

The CDR3 reads CASGLGAGLYGEQFF. In DNA, the CDR3 is TGTGCTAGTGGTTTGGGGGCGGGGCTCTACGGTGAGCAGTTCTTC. This chain uses TRBV12-5 with TRBJ2-1; D perhaps matches TRBD2 (6 bases). CDR1 is LGHNT, CDR2 FRNRAP, per germline. The length of the CDR3 is 15 residues. Trimming stripped 1 base from V and 9 bases from J, with 16 bases between.